The source of this T cell receptor (beta chain) is a study of blood T cells in healthy people across ages. The study's findings and limits: CMV status of donors was not determined, possibly confounding expanded clonotype changes.

This CDR3 is 15 amino acids long. CDR1 and CDR2 (germline): MDHEN, SYDVKM. V shed 7 bases, J shed 7 bases, and the junction held 15 bases outside the gene matches. As regards this clonotype: Its target is not known.

PCR was performed a second time for roughly 7 to 11 cycles using a sample-barcoded 5' primer and a J-beta primer mix. TCRdb fed the 5' RACE reads into MiXCR, producing one record per CDR3 protein. This table holds 800,000 to 900,000 distinct CDR3 sequences, approximately 67% found once. The genes are TRBV28 and TRBJ1-2, with TRBD1 identical over 7 bases. The sequenced sample consisted of blood. The receptor was isolated from a man younger than 45 in good health. The CDR3 nucleotides read TGTGCCAGCACCACGCCGAGACAGGGAAGGCCTGGCTACACCTTC. Translation gives CASTTPRQGRPGYTF.